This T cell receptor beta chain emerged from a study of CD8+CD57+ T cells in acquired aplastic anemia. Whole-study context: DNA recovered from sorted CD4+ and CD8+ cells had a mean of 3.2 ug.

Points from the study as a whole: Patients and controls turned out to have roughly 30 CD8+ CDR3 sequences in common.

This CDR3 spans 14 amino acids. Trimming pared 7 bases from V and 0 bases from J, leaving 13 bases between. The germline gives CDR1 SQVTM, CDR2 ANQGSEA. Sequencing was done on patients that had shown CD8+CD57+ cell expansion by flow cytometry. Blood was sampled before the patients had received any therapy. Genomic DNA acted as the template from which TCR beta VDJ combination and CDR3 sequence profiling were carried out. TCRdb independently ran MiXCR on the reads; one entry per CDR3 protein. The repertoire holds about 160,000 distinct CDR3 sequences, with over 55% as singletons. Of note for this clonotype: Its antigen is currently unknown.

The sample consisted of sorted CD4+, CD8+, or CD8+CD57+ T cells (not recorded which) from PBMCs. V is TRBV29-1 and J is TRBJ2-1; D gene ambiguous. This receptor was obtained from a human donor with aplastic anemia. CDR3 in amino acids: CSALTESSYNEQFF. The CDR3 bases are TGCAGCGCCTTGACGGAAAGCTCCTACAATGAGCAGTTCTTC.